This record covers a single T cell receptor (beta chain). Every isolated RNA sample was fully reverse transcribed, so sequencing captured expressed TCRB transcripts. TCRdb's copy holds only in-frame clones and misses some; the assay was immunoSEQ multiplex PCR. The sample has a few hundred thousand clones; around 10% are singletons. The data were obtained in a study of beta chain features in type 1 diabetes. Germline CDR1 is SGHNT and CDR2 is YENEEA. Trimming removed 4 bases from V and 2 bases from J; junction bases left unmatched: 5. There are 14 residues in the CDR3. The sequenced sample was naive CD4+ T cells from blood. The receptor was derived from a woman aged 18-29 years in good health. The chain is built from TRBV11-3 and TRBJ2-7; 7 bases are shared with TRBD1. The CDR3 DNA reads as TGTGCCAGCAGCTACCGAGGGGGCCCCTACGAGCAGTACTTC. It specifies CASSYRGGPYEQYF.